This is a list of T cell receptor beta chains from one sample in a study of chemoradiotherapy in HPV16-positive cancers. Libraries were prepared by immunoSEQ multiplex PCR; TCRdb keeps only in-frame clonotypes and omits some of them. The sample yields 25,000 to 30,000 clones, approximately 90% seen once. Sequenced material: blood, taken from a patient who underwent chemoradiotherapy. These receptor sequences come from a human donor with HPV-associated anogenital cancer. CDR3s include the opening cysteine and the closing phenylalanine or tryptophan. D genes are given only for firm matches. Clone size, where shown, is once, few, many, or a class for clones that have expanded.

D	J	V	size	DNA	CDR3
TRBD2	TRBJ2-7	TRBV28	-	TGTGCCAGCAGTTTGGGGACTAGCGGGCAGCCTTACGAGCAGTACTTC	CASSLGTSGQPYEQYF
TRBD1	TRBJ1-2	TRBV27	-	TGTGCCAGCAGTTCGAATGCAGGGGGCGCTAACTATGGCTACACCTTC	CASSSNAGGANYGYTF
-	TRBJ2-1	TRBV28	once	TGTGCCAGCAGTTTATACCAGGTGGGCTCCTACAATGAGCAGTTCTTC	CASSLYQVGSYNEQFF
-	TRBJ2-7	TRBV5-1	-	TGCGCCAGCAGCCCCGGGCAGGTGGGCTACGAGCAGTACTTC	CASSPGQVGYEQYF
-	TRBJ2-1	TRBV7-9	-	TGTGCCAGCAGTCGGGACTACAATGAGCAGTTCTTC	CASSRDYNEQFF
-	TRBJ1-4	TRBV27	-	TGTGCCAGCAGGGGGCCGGACCCCAAAACTAATGAAAAACTGTTTTTT	CASRGPDPKTNEKLFF
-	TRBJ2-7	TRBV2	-	TGTGCCAGCAGTGAAGGAAACAGGTCCTACGAGCAGTACTTC	CASSEGNRSYEQYF
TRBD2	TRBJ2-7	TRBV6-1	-	TGTGCCAGCAACTACCCCCCTAGCGGTTCCTACGAGCAGTACTTC	CASNYPPSGSYEQYF
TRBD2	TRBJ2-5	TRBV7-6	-	TGTGCCAGCAGCTTAGCGACTAGCGGGGGCCAAGAGACCCAGTACTTC	CASSLATSGGQETQYF
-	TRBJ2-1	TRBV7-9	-	TGTGCCAGCAGCTCTCCTCAAAGGGGTGGCCCCTCTTACAATGAGCAGTTCTTC	CASSSPQRGGPSYNEQFF
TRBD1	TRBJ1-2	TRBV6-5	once	TGTGCCAGCAGTTACGGCACAGGGGGCGCAATCTATGGCTACACCTTC	CASSYGTGGAIYGYTF
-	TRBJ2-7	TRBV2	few	TGTGCCAGCAGTGATTACGCCGGACTGAGGTACGAGCAGTACTTC	CASSDYAGLRYEQYF
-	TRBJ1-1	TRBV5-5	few	TGCGCCAGCAGCCAAGACTCAGGAGGATACACTGAAGCTTTCTTT	CASSQDSGGYTEAFF
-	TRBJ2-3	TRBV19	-	TGTGCCAGTAGCAAGGACGGCGCGCGGACGCAGTATTTT	CASSKDGARTQYF
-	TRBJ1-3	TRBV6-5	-	TGTGCCAGCAGTTACTCGCCGGACCCCGGGGGAAACACCATATATTTT	CASSYSPDPGGNTIYF
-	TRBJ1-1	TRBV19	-	TGTGCCAGTAGTATAGGGGGGACTACCACCAGGAACACTGAAGCTTTCTTT	CASSIGGTTTRNTEAFF
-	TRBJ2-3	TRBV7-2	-	TGTGCCAGCAGCCTCCTGGGGTCAAGCACAGATACGCAGTATTTT	CASSLLGSSTDTQYF
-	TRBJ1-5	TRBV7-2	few	TGTGCCAGCAGCTTAACGGTGGGCAATCAGCCCCAGCATTTT	CASSLTVGNQPQHF
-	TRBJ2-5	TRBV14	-	TGTGCCAGCAGCCAAGAGCACGCCCAGTACTTC	CASSQEHAQYF
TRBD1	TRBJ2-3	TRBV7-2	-	TGTGCCAGCAGCCGTCTAGGGGGCGCCCACACAGATACGCAGTATTTT	CASSRLGGAHTDTQYF
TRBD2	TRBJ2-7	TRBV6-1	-	TGTGCCAGCAGTTTAGCGGGAGGGCCATACGAGCAGTACTTC	CASSLAGGPYEQYF
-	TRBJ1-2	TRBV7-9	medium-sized	TGTGCCAGCAGCTTAGCCTCGGTTGGCTATGGCTACACCTTC	CASSLASVGYGYTF
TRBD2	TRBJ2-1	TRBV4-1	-	TGCGCCAGCAGCCCCGGGACTAGCTCTTACAATGAGCAGTTCTTC	CASSPGTSSYNEQFF
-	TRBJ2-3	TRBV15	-	TGTGCCACCTCGACAGCTAGCACAGATACGCAGTATTTT	CATSTASTDTQYF
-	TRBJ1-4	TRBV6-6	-	TGTGCCAGCAGTCGATACTCCTTTGCAACTAATGAAAAACTGTTTTTT	CASSRYSFATNEKLFF
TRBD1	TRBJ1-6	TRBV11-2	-	TGTGCCAGCAGCCCGGGACAGGGCTCATTTTATAATTCACCCCTCCACTTT	CASSPGQGSFYNSPLHF
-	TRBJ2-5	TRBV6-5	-	TGTGCCAGCAGCCGCGGACAGCTACAAGAGACCCAGTACTTC	CASSRGQLQETQYF
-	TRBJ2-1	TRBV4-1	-	TGCGCCAGCAGCCAAGATGCGGGGTACAATGAGCAGTTCTTC	CASSQDAGYNEQFF
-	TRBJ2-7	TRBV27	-	TGTGCCAGCAGCTATGACAGTCGGGTCGACGAGCAGTACTTC	CASSYDSRVDEQYF
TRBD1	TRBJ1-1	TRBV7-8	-	TGTGCCAGCAGCCACCGGGACAGGGGAACTGAAGCTTTCTTT	CASSHRDRGTEAFF
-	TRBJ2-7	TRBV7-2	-	TGTGCCAGCAGCTCACTAGCCATTACCTACGAGCAGTACTTC	CASSSLAITYEQYF
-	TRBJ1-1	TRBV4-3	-	TGCGCCAGCAGCCAAGATCCGGCACAGAACACTGAAGCTTTCTTT	CASSQDPAQNTEAFF
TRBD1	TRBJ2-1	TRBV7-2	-	TGTGCCAGCAGCTTACTGGCGACAGGGGGCTACAATGAGCAGTTCTTC	CASSLLATGGYNEQFF
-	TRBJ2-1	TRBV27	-	TGTGCCAGCAGGGGGGGTTACAATGAGCAGTTCTTC	CASRGGYNEQFF
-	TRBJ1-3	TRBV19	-	TGTGCCAGTAGTATGCAACAGGCAGCCTCTGGAAACACCATATATTTT	CASSMQQAASGNTIYF
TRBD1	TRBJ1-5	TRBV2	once	TGTGCCAGCAGACCTCGACAGGGGGCAAATCAGCCCCAGCATTTT	CASRPRQGANQPQHF
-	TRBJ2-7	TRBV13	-	TGTGCCAGCAGCTTAGAGGCAGGGGTCGAGCAGTACTTC	CASSLEAGVEQYF
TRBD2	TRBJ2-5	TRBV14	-	TGTGCCAGCAGCCCCGGGACTAGCGGCGGGGAGACCCAGTACTTC	CASSPGTSGGETQYF
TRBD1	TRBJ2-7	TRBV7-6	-	TGTGCCAGCAGCTTAGCACCGGGACAGCGATACGAGCAGTACTTC	CASSLAPGQRYEQYF
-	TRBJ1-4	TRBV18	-	TGTGCCAGCTCACCGGGAAGGGTGGATGAAAAACTGTTTTTT	CASSPGRVDEKLFF